The 14 T cell receptor beta chains below all came from one sample that was sequenced in a study of cytomegalovirus exposure and HLA in healthy donors. The PCR used 60 Vbeta and 13 Jbeta primers. Assay: immunoSEQ multiplex PCR; the TCRdb copy retains only in-frame clones and omits some. The data contain about 100,000 clones, approximately 64% of them singletons. Sequencing used PBMCs. The receptors derive from a human donor in good health.

This chain links TRBV2 with TRBJ2-7; perhaps TRBD2 as D (6 bases). Germline values: CDR1 SNHLY, CDR2 FYNNEI. V was shortened by 3 bases and J by 0 bases, with 12 bases between the two germline ends. The CDR3 consists of 15 residues. The CDR3, as DNA: TGTGCCAGCAGTGAGGGACTCAGGAACTCCTACGAGCAGTACTTC. Amino acids: CASSEGLRNSYEQYF.

The chain couples TRBV11-2 to TRBJ2-7; D is perhaps TRBD2 (5 bases). Germline CDR1 is SGHAT and CDR2 is FQNNGV. The CDR3 is 14 amino acids. The V gene lost 5 bases and the J gene lost 5 bases, with 16 bases spanning the gap. CDR3 protein: CASSLLAIVDEQYF. The CDR3, as DNA: TGTGCCAGCAGCCTCCTAGCAATCGTAGACGAGCAGTACTTC.

The chain joins TRBV4-1 to TRBJ2-2, with D hard to call. From germline, CDR1 is MGHRA and CDR2 YSYEKL. CDR3 length: 12 residues. V lost 6 bases, J lost 3 bases, and 5 bases lay in between. CDR3 sequence: CASSSDTGELFF. CDR3 DNA: TGCGCCAGCAGTTCGGACACCGGGGAGCTGTTTTTT.

The chain combines TRBV27 with TRBJ2-7; D is possibly TRBD1 (6 bases). Trimming pared 6 bases from V and 4 bases from J, leaving 19 bases between. Germline CDR1 and CDR2: MNHEY and SMNVEV (reference sequence). The CDR3 sequence is 15 residues long. CDR3 amino acids: CASSPPGTSLYEQYF. The DNA for the CDR3 is TGTGCCAGCAGCCCCCCCGGGACAAGTTTGTACGAGCAGTACTTC.

This clone has more than one count but fewer than ten. The CDR3 coding sequence is TGTGCCAGTAGTAGAAGCGGAGGCTCCTACAATGAGCAGTTCTTC. Translated, it gives CASSRSGGSYNEQFF. This sequence joins TRBV19 and TRBJ2-1, with D maybe TRBD2 (5 bases). Deletions cut 4 bases from V and 0 bases from J, with 10 bases between. In germline, CDR1 is LNHDA, CDR2 SQIVND (reference sequence). The CDR3 covers 15 residues.

The chain links TRBV10-1 to TRBJ1-1; D is uncertain. CDR1 is WNHNN and CDR2 is SYGVQD in the germline V gene (reference sequence). The CDR3 is 15 residues long. Between the trimmed V and J ends, which lost 3 bases and 1 base, there was a span of 12 bases. CDR3 coding DNA: TGCGCCAGCAGTGATGTTATGATGAGGAACACTGAAGCTTTCTTT. It encodes CASSDVMMRNTEAFF.

In this sample, this clone turned up a few times. This rearrangement joins TRBV19 to TRBJ2-1; 7 bases fit TRBD1. Germline assignment: CDR1 LNHDA and CDR2 SQIVND (reference sequence). V gave up 0 bases and J gave up 1 base; unmatched junction bases: 6. This CDR3 has 17 residues. CDR3 loop: CASSIDSLTGSYNEQFF. DNA of the CDR3: TGTGCCAGTAGTATAGACTCCCTGACAGGGTCCTACAATGAGCAGTTCTTC.

V gene TRBV30 combines with J gene TRBJ2-7; D may be TRBD1 (6 bases). The CDR3 extends over 14 amino acids. Trimming stripped 1 base from V and 7 bases from J, with 17 bases between. CDR1 is GTSNPN, CDR2 SVGIG, per germline (reference sequence). CDR3 in DNA: TGTGCCTGGAGTGGATTTACAGGGTTGGATGAGCAGTACTTC. As protein: CAWSGFTGLDEQYF.

This clone was recorded a few times. V usage is TRBV5-6 and J usage is TRBJ2-1, with D possibly matching TRBD1 (7 bases). Germline lookup yields CDR1 SGHDT and CDR2 YYEEEE. CDR3 size: 15 residues. Trimming stripped 2 bases from V and 4 bases from J, with 13 bases between. This chain's CDR3 is CASSFRGAGYNEQFF. CDR3 DNA sequence: TGTGCCAGCAGCTTCAGGGGGGCGGGATACAATGAGCAGTTCTTC.

This clone was observed once. V usage is TRBV5-6 and J usage is TRBJ1-1; unclear D gene. Germline V lookup: CDR1 SGHDT, CDR2 YYEEEE. Trimming removed 5 bases from V and 0 bases from J, with 11 bases in between. The CDR3 is made up of 14 amino acids. CDR3 coding DNA: TGTGCCAGCAGGGCACTAATTATGAACACTGAAGCTTTCTTT. As protein: CASRALIMNTEAFF.

The chain couples TRBV30 to TRBJ1-1, with D uncertain. The CDR3 runs to 12 residues. Trimming took 2 bases from V and 0 from J, leaving 4 bases between them. Germline CDR1 is GTSNPN and CDR2 is SVGIG (reference sequence). The CDR3 bases are TGTGCCTGGAGTCCTCTGAACACTGAAGCTTTCTTT. Its translation is CAWSPLNTEAFF. The whole variable domain, remainder taken from reference TRBV30 and TRBJ1-1, is SQTIHQWPATLVQPVGSPLSLECTVEGTSNPNLYWYRQAAGRGLQLLFYSVGIGQISSEVPQNLSASRPQDRQFILSSKKLLLSDSGFYLCAWSPLNTEAFFGQGTRLTVV.

The J gene is TRBJ2-6, the V gene TRBV5-1; D gene unclear. The V gene's germline CDR1 is SGHRS and CDR2 YFSETQ. The CDR3 consists of 17 residues. With 6 bases removed from V and 0 bases from J, the gap between germline ends came to 16 bases. CDR3 sequence reads: CASTHQPTLSGANVLTF. The CDR3, as DNA: TGCGCCAGCACCCACCAACCTACCCTCTCTGGGGCCAACGTCCTGACTTTC.

This sequence joins TRBV7-9 and TRBJ2-7, with D possibly matching TRBD2 (6 bases). Trimming removed 5 bases from V and 4 bases from J, with 18 bases in between. This CDR3 comprises 15 residues. Germline assignment: CDR1 SEHNR and CDR2 FQNEAQ (reference sequence). The CDR3, as DNA: TGTGCCAGCAGCCCAAAGGAGGGTTTAATATACGAGCAGTACTTC. It specifies CASSPKEGLIYEQYF.

The chain is built from TRBV7-2 and TRBJ2-7, with a weak D call TRBD2 (6 bases). Trimming shortened V by 5 bases and J by 0 bases, and 17 bases separated the two germline ends. The CDR3 contains 16 residues. CDR1 is SGHTA, CDR2 FQGNSA, per germline. The CDR3 region is CASSPRVGTHSYEQYF. The CDR3, as DNA: TGTGCCAGCAGCCCCAGAGTGGGGACTCACTCCTACGAGCAGTACTTC.